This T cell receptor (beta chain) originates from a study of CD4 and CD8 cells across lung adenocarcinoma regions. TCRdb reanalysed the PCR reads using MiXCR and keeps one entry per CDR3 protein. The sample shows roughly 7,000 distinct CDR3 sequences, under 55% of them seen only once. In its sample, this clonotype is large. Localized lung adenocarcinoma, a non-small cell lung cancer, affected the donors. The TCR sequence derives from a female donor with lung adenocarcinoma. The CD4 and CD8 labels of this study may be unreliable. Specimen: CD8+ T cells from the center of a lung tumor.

CDR3 region: CASSPPNSGGDLISWFF. Here the CDR3 DNA reads TGTGCCAGCAGTCCCCCGAATAGCGGGGGTGACCTTATCTCCTGGTTCTTC. The rearrangement uses TRBV12-3 or TRBV12-4 and TRBJ2-1; TRBD2 matches at 9 bases. Trimming at V came to 5 bases and at J to 15 bases, leaving 23 bases not matched to a gene. This CDR3 has 17 residues.